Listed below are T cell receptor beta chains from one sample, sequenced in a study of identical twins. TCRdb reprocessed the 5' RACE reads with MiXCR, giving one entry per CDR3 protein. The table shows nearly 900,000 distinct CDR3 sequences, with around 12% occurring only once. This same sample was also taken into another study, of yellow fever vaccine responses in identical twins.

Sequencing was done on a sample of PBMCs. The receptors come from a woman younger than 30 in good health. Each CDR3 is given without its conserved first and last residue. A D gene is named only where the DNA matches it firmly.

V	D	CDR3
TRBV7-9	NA	ASSLADLTQY
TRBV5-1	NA	ASSLGPGTSNEKLF
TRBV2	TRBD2	ASSESILASGTPGEQY
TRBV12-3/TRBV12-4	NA	ASSSRGADQPQH
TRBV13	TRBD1	ASSLEGAAQETQY
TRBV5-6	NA	ASSLGGWKF
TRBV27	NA	ASRGYGQSSYEQY
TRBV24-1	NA	ATSDLWGDIQY
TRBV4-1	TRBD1	ASSQDGTEYNEQF
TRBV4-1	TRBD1	ASSVQGAPGNEKLF
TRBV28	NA	ASSLIHINTEAF